Listed here is a single T cell receptor beta chain. These data belong to a study of OX40 agonist ivuxolimab in advanced cancers. The assay was immunoSEQ multiplex PCR, and TCRdb's table has in-frame clones only and misses some. The data show approximately 56,000 clones, over 75% seen once. Unmatched junction bases numbered 8, after V lost 5 bases and J lost 5 bases. CDR1 is SGHTA, CDR2 FQGTGA, per germline. CDR3 length: 15 amino acids. This specimen was CD4+ or CD8+ T cells sorted from blood, taken in a trial of the OX40 agonist ivuxolimab. The rearrangement joins TRBV7-3 to TRBJ2-3, with 9 bases that match TRBD2. This clonotype was sampled from an adult with an advanced solid tumor such as melanoma, head and neck, liver or kidney cancer. This CDR3 is CASSAGGPGGDTQYF. The CDR3 bases are TGTGCCAGCAGCGCGGGGGGGCCGGGCGGAGATACGCAGTATTTT.